Shown below are 30 T cell receptor beta chains from a single sample sequenced in a study of shared clonotypes between healthy human individuals. TCRdb's table, derived via immunoSEQ multiplex PCR, lists solely in-frame clones and lacks some. The table lists 500,000 to 650,000 clones, around 78% of them singletons. Sequencing was performed on PBMCs. The receptors were gathered from a woman aged 40 to 50 in good health. Some clones in this sample may be carry-over from other donors' samples.

This rearrangement joins TRBV18 to TRBJ1-5, with 7 bases identical to TRBD1. Trimming took 9 bases from V and 6 from J; bases not matched to a gene: 17. This CDR3 has 16 residues. CDR1 and CDR2 from the germline V gene are KGHSH and LQKENI. CDR3 region: CASTGDRSAGFQPQHF. The CDR3 bases are TGTGCCAGTACTGGGGACAGATCAGCCGGGTTTCAGCCCCAGCATTTT.

This clone was seen a few times. The sample contains more than one DNA sequence encoding this CDR3. The V call is TRBV5-1, the J call TRBJ1-1, with D hard to call. The V end was cut by 0 bases, the J end by 1 base, with 4 bases between. Germline V CDR1 and CDR2: SGHRS, YFSETQ. The CDR3 runs 13 residues. CDR3: CASSLGGNTEAFF. For the CDR3, the DNA is TGCGCCAGCAGCTTGGGCGGGAACACTGAAGCTTTCTTT. The full variable domain, its missing parts supplied by reference TRBV5-1 and TRBJ1-1, is KAGVTQTPRYLIKTRGQQVTLSCSPISGHRSVSWYQQTPGQGLQFLFEYFSETQRNKGNFPGRFSGRQFSNSRSEMNVSTLELGDSALYLCASSLGGNTEAFFGQGTRLTVV.

The V gene is TRBV6-6, the J gene TRBJ2-2, with TRBD2 as a possible D gene (5 bases). V shed 6 bases and J shed 7 bases, with 18 bases lying between them. Germline CDR1 MNHNY, CDR2 SVGAGI (reference sequence). This CDR3 region has 15 residues. The CDR3 coding sequence is TGTGCCAGCAGCCTAAAGAGGGCCGTGGTCGGGGAGCTGTTTTTT. It translates to CASSLKRAVVGELFF.

The V gene is TRBV28, the J gene TRBJ2-1; D call uncertain. The CDR3 totals 13 residues. V was clipped by 2 bases and J by 4 bases, with 6 bases between them. Germline loops: CDR1 MDHEN, CDR2 SYDVKM. The DNA of the CDR3 is TGTGCCAGCAGTTTAGACCGTTACAATGAGCAGTTCTTC. Protein: CASSLDRYNEQFF. Supplemented by reference TRBV28 and TRBJ2-1, the full variable domain reads DVKVTQSSRYLVKRTGEKVFLECVQDMDHENMFWYRQDPGLGLRLIYFSYDVKMKEKGDIPEGYSVSREKKERFSLILESASTNQTSMYLCASSLDRYNEQFFGPGTRLTVL.

The genes are TRBV6-6 and TRBJ1-1; no firm D call. Trimming stripped 4 bases from V and 5 bases from J, with 11 bases between. CDR3 length: 13 residues. Germline V lookup: CDR1 MNHNY, CDR2 SVGAGI (reference sequence). Here the CDR3 DNA reads TGTGCCAGCAGTTCCGGTGGCGGGACTGAAGCTTTCTTT. Protein: CASSSGGGTEAFF.

The chain links TRBV28 to TRBJ1-1, with D hard to call. Germline V lookup: CDR1 MDHEN, CDR2 SYDVKM. With 6 bases removed from V and 10 bases from J, the gap between germline ends came to 9 bases. This CDR3 comprises 10 residues. The CDR3 nucleotides read TGTGCCAGCAGGAAAATAAGAGCTTTCTTT. It yields the protein CASRKIRAFF.

The chain combines TRBV2 with TRBJ2-7; 8 nucleotides line up with TRBD1. Germline V gene sequence: CDR1 SNHLY, CDR2 FYNNEI. The J segment lost 6 bases and the V segment lost 4 bases, leaving 5 bases of the junction unmatched. This CDR3 comprises 13 residues. CDR3 bases: TGTGCCAGCAGTGGCGAACAGGGGGGCGAGCAGTACTTC. Protein: CASSGEQGGEQYF.

This clone was seen only a few times. The V gene is TRBV19, the J gene TRBJ1-1, with D hard to call. V lost 1 base and J 5 bases, leaving 5 bases between the germline ends. The CDR3 is made up of 12 amino acids. Per the germline V gene, CDR1 is LNHDA and CDR2 is SQIVND (reference sequence). CDR3 sequence: CASSIGMTEAFF. Written as DNA, the CDR3 is TGTGCCAGTAGTATAGGAATGACTGAAGCTTTCTTT.

The chain employs TRBV11-2 and TRBJ2-5; possibly TRBD1 for D (7 bases). The V end was cut by 1 base, the J end by 5 bases, with 14 bases between. Germline values: CDR1 SGHAT, CDR2 FQNNGV. This CDR3 contains 15 residues. CDR3 in amino acids: CASSLGRQGGETQYF. CDR3 nucleotide sequence: TGTGCCAGCAGCTTAGGGCGTCAGGGGGGCGAGACCCAGTACTTC.

This clone was seen a handful of times. The rearrangement uses TRBV4-1 and TRBJ2-2, with D maybe TRBD2 (6 bases). Trimming took off 4 bases at V and 4 bases at J, with 10 bases between the two ends. The CDR3 spans 14 residues. The germline V gene encodes CDR1 MGHRA and CDR2 YSYEKL. CDR3 residues: CASSPPGSTGELFF. CDR3 bases: TGCGCCAGCAGCCCCCCCGGGAGCACCGGGGAGCTGTTTTTT.

This sequence joins TRBV7-8 and TRBJ2-1, with 7 bases aligning to TRBD2. The ends lost 4 bases at V and 7 bases at J; junction bases unmatched: 16. The CDR3 has 17 residues. The germline V gene has CDR1 SGHVS and CDR2 FQNEAQ. Written as DNA, the CDR3 is TGTGCCAGCAGCTCAAAAGGGAGGGGCGGGTCAACAAATGAGCAGTTCTTC. Protein sequence: CASSSKGRGGSTNEQFF.

The CDR3 region is CASSGTSGSRNEQFF. The CDR3 DNA reads TGTGCCAGCAGCGGGACTAGCGGGTCCCGTAATGAGCAGTTCTTC. This chain uses TRBV7-3 with TRBJ2-1, with 12 bases fitting TRBD2. The V gene end was trimmed by 5 bases and the J gene end by 7 bases; junction bases not matched to a gene: 6. The CDR3 spans 15 residues. Germline V gene lookup returns CDR1 SGHTA and CDR2 FQGTGA.

J is TRBJ2-3 and V is TRBV4-2, with TRBD2 identical over 12 bases. The CDR3 length is 17 residues. Looked up from germline, CDR1 is LGHNA and CDR2 is YNFKEQ. V gave up 4 bases and J gave up 4 bases; unmatched junction bases: 9. The CDR3 DNA reads as TGTGCCAGCAGCCTTGAGACTAGCGGGAGAGAGGCAGATACGCAGTATTTT. It is translated as CASSLETSGREADTQYF.

The chain uses TRBV7-9 and TRBJ2-1; the D gene is possibly TRBD2 (6 bases). The CDR3 is 12 residues long. V lost 5 bases to trimming and J lost 7 bases, with 9 bases between them. Germline V lookup: CDR1 SEHNR, CDR2 FQNEAQ (reference sequence). The CDR3 loop is CASSRSGNEQFF. As DNA, the CDR3 is TGTGCCAGCAGCCGGAGCGGGAATGAGCAGTTCTTC.

V and J are TRBV18 and TRBJ2-1, with D unresolved. The CDR3 is made up of 20 amino acids. The V gene's germline CDR1 is KGHSH and CDR2 LQKENI. The V end was cut by 1 base, the J end by 5 bases, with 27 bases between. In DNA form, the CDR3 reads TGTGCCAGCTCACCACGGGGATCCCGGGTCGTCCTGAAGGAAAACAATGAGCAGTTCTTC. It translates to CASSPRGSRVVLKENNEQFF.

The chain has TRBV6-5 and TRBJ2-7; possible D gene TRBD2, 6 bases. This CDR3 spans 15 amino acids. The V end was cut by 6 bases, the J end by 2 bases, with 17 bases between. Germline CDR1 is MNHEY and CDR2 is SVGAGI. CDR3: CASRRDLSGTYEQYF. The CDR3 region has the DNA TGTGCCAGCAGGCGGGACTTAAGTGGAACCTACGAGCAGTACTTC.

This rearrangement joins TRBV6-5 to TRBJ2-2; 7 positions match TRBD2. With 6 bases clipped from V and 4 bases from J, the junction kept 8 bases outside the gene matches. The V gene's germline CDR1 is MNHEY and CDR2 SVGAGI. The CDR3 covers 15 residues. The CDR3 sequence: CASSLGLGATGELFF. CDR3 nucleotide sequence: TGTGCCAGCAGCCTCGGACTAGGGGCCACCGGGGAGCTGTTTTTT.

The V and J genes are TRBV16 and TRBJ2-7; D is uncertain. CDR1 is KGHSY, CDR2 FQNENV, per germline. CDR3 length: 15 amino acids. V was cut by 5 bases and J by 5 bases, with 19 bases left in between. As DNA, the CDR3 is TGTGCCAGCAGCGCACCCCAATCGGGCAGGAACGAGCAGTACTTC. Protein: CASSAPQSGRNEQYF.

The chain employs TRBV7-2 and TRBJ1-4, with TRBD1 identical over 7 bases. Losses at the gene ends were 5 bases for V and 8 bases for J; bases not matched to a gene: 2. From germline, CDR1 is SGHTA and CDR2 FQGNSA. The CDR3 has 12 residues. The CDR3 sequence: CASSPGQEKLFF. The CDR3 nucleotides read TGTGCCAGCAGCCCGGGACAGGAAAAACTGTTTTTT.

The V call is TRBV5-1, the J call TRBJ2-1, with D possibly TRBD1 on 5 matching bases. Germline values: CDR1 SGHRS, CDR2 YFSETQ. The germline V and J ends were trimmed by 3 bases and 8 bases, with 12 bases remaining between them. The CDR3 has 13 residues. This CDR3 reads CASSYPGSYEQFF. As DNA, the CDR3 is TGCGCCAGCAGCTACCCAGGGTCCTATGAGCAGTTCTTC.

The rearrangement links TRBV5-1 to TRBJ1-4, with TRBD1 as a possible D gene (5 bases). The length of the CDR3 is 16 residues. Germline CDR1 reads SGHRS; CDR2 reads YFSETQ. Trimming removed 4 bases at V and 0 bases at J, with 13 bases between. In DNA form, the CDR3 reads TGCGCCAGCAGCATAGACAGCCCAGCAACTAATGAAAAACTGTTTTTT. Translated, it gives CASSIDSPATNEKLFF.

Points on this clone: Different DNA sequences within this sample yield the same CDR3. The chain uses TRBV5-1 and TRBJ2-1; 8 nucleotides match TRBD2. The CDR3 is 14 residues long. J was trimmed by 7 bases and V by 4 bases; bases with no gene match: 7. Germline V CDR1 and CDR2: SGHRS, YFSETQ. CDR3 in amino acids: CASSPRTGGNEQFF. The CDR3 nucleotides are TGCGCCAGCAGCCCTAGGACGGGGGGGAATGAGCAGTTCTTC.

This clone was observed at least ten times. The V and J genes are TRBV2 and TRBJ2-1; 10 bases fit TRBD1. The CDR3 extends over 13 amino acids. The V gene end was trimmed by 4 bases and the J gene end by 15 bases; junction bases not matched to a gene: 9. Germline-derived CDR1 and CDR2 are SNHLY and FYNNEI. The DNA of the CDR3 is TGTGCCAGCAGTGGCTCGGGACAGGGGCCCTGGTTCTTC. Protein sequence: CASSGSGQGPWFF.

V usage is TRBV28 and J usage is TRBJ2-3; D not resolved. V lost 5 bases and J lost 5, with 17 bases in between. CDR1 is MDHEN, CDR2 SYDVKM, per germline. The length of the CDR3 is 15 residues. The CDR3 sequence is CASSLYGPFEDTQYF. CDR3 DNA sequence: TGTGCCAGCAGTCTATACGGACCTTTTGAAGATACGCAGTATTTT.

As to this clone: This same CDR3 is encoded by further DNA sequences in the sample. This chain links TRBV29-1 with TRBJ2-1; D is perhaps TRBD2 (6 bases). Germline V gives CDR1 SQVTM, CDR2 ANQGSEA. V lost 4 bases and J lost 0, with 10 bases in between. There are 14 residues in the CDR3. As DNA, the CDR3 is TGCAGCGTTGGGTCCGGGAGCTCCTACAATGAGCAGTTCTTC. Amino acid sequence: CSVGSGSSYNEQFF.

The chain joins TRBV5-6 to TRBJ1-1, with 10 bases identical to TRBD1. The ends lost 4 bases at V and 1 base at J; junction bases unmatched: 7. CDR1 is SGHDT and CDR2 is YYEEEE in the germline V gene. The CDR3 has 16 amino acids. The CDR3 reads CASSRQGAMTNTEAFF. The DNA of the CDR3 is TGTGCCAGCAGCCGACAGGGGGCCATGACGAACACTGAAGCTTTCTTT.

This clone was seen only a few times. A far larger clone is only one base removed, so a read error is likely. The CDR3 DNA follows: TGTGCCAGCAGTGAAAGTGTGGGGGCCCCCTACGGGCAGTACTTC. It codes for CASSESVGAPYGQYF. The V gene is TRBV6-1, the J gene TRBJ2-5; D is perhaps TRBD1 (6 bases). The V gene's germline CDR1 is MNHNS and CDR2 SASEGT. The ends were cut back, 2 bases at V and 11 bases at J, with 21 bases in the middle. This CDR3 region has 15 residues.

The V and J genes are TRBV7-8 and TRBJ2-7; D might be TRBD1 (5 bases). V lost 4 bases to trimming and J lost 2 bases, with 12 bases between them. This CDR3 is built from 14 residues. Germline lookup yields CDR1 SGHVS and CDR2 FQNEAQ. The CDR3 DNA sequence: TGTGCCAGCAGCTGGAGAAGGGGAACCTACGAGCAGTACTTC. Translation: CASSWRRGTYEQYF.

In its sample, this clone was seen a few times. The gene calls are TRBV5-4 and TRBJ1-5, with D unresolved. Germline V lookup: CDR1 SGHNT, CDR2 YYREEE (reference sequence). V was pared by 0 bases and J by 4 bases, with 8 bases between. The CDR3 is 14 residues long. The CDR3 DNA is TGTGCCAGCAGCTTGGACGGCCCGAATCAGCCCCAGCATTTT. Translated, it gives CASSLDGPNQPQHF. Using reference TRBV5-4 and TRBJ1-5 for the parts outside the CDR3, the full variable domain is ETGVTQSPTHLIKTRGQQVTLRCSSQSGHNTVSWYQQALGQGPQFIFQYYREEENGRGNFPPRFSGLQFPNYSSELNVNALELDDSALYLCASSLDGPNQPQHFGDGTRLSIL.

This clone was observed a few times. The chain links TRBV6-1 to TRBJ2-7, with a tentative D call TRBD1 (6 bases). Between the trimmed V and J ends, which lost 3 bases and 4 bases, there was a span of 10 bases. The CDR3 is made up of 13 amino acids. Germline lookup yields CDR1 MNHNS and CDR2 SASEGT. The CDR3 loop is CASSDQGIYEQYF. Written as DNA, the CDR3 is TGTGCCAGCAGTGATCAGGGGATATACGAGCAGTACTTC.